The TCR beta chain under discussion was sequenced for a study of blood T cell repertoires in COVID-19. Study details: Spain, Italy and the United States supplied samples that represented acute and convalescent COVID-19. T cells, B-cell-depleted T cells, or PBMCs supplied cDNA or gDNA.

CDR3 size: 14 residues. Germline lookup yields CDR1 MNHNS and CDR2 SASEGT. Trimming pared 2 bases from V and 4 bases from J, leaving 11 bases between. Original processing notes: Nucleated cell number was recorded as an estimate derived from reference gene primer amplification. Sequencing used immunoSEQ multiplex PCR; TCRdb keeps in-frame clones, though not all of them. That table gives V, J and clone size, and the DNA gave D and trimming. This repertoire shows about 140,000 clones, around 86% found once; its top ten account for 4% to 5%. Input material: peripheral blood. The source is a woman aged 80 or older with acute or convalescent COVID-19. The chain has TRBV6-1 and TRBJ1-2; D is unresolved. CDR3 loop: CASSESRTTYGYTF. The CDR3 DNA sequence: TGTGCCAGCAGTGAAAGTCGGACTACCTATGGCTACACCTTC.